This T cell receptor beta chain was observed in a study of CD8 T cells in Susac syndrome. Details on this clonotype: Its antigen is as yet unknown.

V was cut by 5 bases and J by 4 bases, with 17 bases left in between. This CDR3 comprises 15 residues. Germline-derived CDR1 and CDR2 are LGHDT and YNNKEL (reference sequence). Study-level findings and limits: As the study acknowledged, the number of individuals who were part of its TCR sequencing and HLA analysis was relatively small.

cDNA came from about 0.5 to 1 ug RNA primed by random hexamers. Amplification of TCR beta CDR3 used immunoSEQ multiplex PCR across 54 Vbeta and 13 Jbeta. Using its own MiXCR run on the immunoSEQ multiplex PCR reads, TCRdb lists one record per CDR3 protein. The table records some 130,000 distinct CDR3 sequences, approximately 94% of them present only once. From blood CD8+ and CD4+ T cells, TCR beta sequences were generated. The source of this sequence is a human donor with multiple sclerosis. The sequenced sample was CD4+ T cells from PBMCs. The J gene is TRBJ2-5, the V gene TRBV3-1, with D possibly TRBD1 on 5 matching bases. The CDR3 DNA reads TGTGCCAGCAGCATGCAGGGTGGAGAGAGAGAGACCCAGTACTTC. Amino acids: CASSMQGGERETQYF.